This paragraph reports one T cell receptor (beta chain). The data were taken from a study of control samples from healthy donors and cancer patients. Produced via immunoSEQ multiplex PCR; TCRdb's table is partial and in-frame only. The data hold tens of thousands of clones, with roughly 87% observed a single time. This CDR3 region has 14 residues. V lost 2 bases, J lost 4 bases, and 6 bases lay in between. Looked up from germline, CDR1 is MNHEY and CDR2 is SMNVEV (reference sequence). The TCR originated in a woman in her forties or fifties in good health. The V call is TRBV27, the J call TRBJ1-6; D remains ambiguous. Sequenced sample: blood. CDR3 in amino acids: CASSLQIYNSPLHF. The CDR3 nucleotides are TGTGCCAGCAGTTTACAGATTTATAATTCACCCCTCCACTTT.